Shown below are 25 T cell receptor delta chains from a single sample sequenced in a study of fetal and pediatric gammadelta thymocytes. TCRdb made new clone calls on the reads using CATT. The sample yields over a hundred delta-chain clones, roughly an eighth seen once. The sequencing input was Vgamma9Vdelta2 gamma-delta T cells from the thymus. Indicated subset: sorted CD3+gammadeltaTCR+Vgamma9+Vdelta2+ thymocytes. The receptor set was obtained from a child who underwent cardiac surgery and was recorded as healthy.

This clone has a handful of counts. This DNA translates differently at residue 9 from the TCRdb protein, which is that of a much larger clone; a read error is likely, and the protein shown is the DNA's own translation. The chain carries TRDV2 and TRDJ1, with TRDD3 identical over 7 bases. Because TCRdb records no J gene, it was assigned here through a match of the DNA to germline. V shed 1 base, J shed 0 bases, and the junction held 13 bases outside the gene matches. CDR3 size: 18 residues. Germline V gene data show CDR1 as GEAIGNYY and CDR2 as EKD. The CDR3, as DNA: TGTGCCTGTGACACTCTACTGGGGAATTCGAGGTACACCGATAAACTCATCTTT. It encodes CACDTLLGNSRYTDKLIF.

This clone was counted only a few times. Other DNA sequences in the same sample also yield this CDR3. The V and J genes are TRDV2 and TRDJ1; TRDD3 matches 7 bases. This CDR3 is 23 amino acids long. Germline-derived CDR1 and CDR2 are GEAIGNYY and EKD. Germline trimming cut 2 bases from V and 0 bases from J; bases unmatched to any gene: 29. Written as DNA, the CDR3 is TGTGCCTGTGACATCCGATATAGGGGCACAATGGGGGACTATCGCCGGTACACCGATAAACTCATCTTT. This sequence encodes CACDIRYRGTMGDYRRYTDKLIF.

Within the sample, this clone is large. V gene TRDV2 combines with J gene TRDJ3; a weak D match, TRDD3 (6 bases). Germline CDR1 GEAIGNYY, CDR2 EKD. This CDR3 comprises 20 residues. Trimming shortened V by 3 bases and J by 0 bases, and 20 bases separated the two germline ends. CDR3 in amino acids: CACDPVIRKGSSWDTRQMFF. As DNA, the CDR3 is TGTGCCTGTGACCCGGTGATACGCAAAGGAAGCTCCTGGGACACCCGACAGATGTTTTTC.

For this clone: A far larger clone is one base from this, pointing to a likely read error. Other DNA sequences in the sample encode the same CDR3. The genes are TRDV2 and TRDJ1, with 8 bases fitting TRDD3. Germline V gives CDR1 GEAIGNYY, CDR2 EKD. The CDR3 length is 15 residues. The CDR3 region is CACDTWGKRGDKLIF. The CDR3, as DNA: TGTGCCTGCGACACCTGGGGGAAGAGAGGAGATAAACTCATCTTT.

A note on this clone: The TCRdb protein comes from a much larger clone and disagrees with this DNA's translation at residue 5, likely due to a read error; the protein given here is derived from the DNA. The J gene is TRDJ1, the V gene TRDV2, with TRDD3 matching 10 bases. The CDR3 runs to 18 residues. Trimming removed 2 bases from V and 0 bases from J; junction bases left unmatched: 11. Looked up from germline, CDR1 is GEAIGNYY and CDR2 is EKD. CDR3 sequence: CACDILLGDSRYTDKLIF. CDR3 nucleotide sequence: TGTGCCTGTGACATTCTACTGGGGGATTCGAGGTACACCGATAAACTCATCTTT.

To note about this clone: This likely came from a read error, as a far larger clone is one base away. Other DNA sequences within the sample encode an identical CDR3. The chain uses TRDV2 and TRDJ1, with 10 bases identical to TRDD3. The J gene, absent from TCRdb, was called here by matching the DNA to germline. This CDR3 contains 18 residues. Germline V gene sequence: CDR1 GEAIGNYY, CDR2 EKD. V trimming: 1 base; J trimming: 0 bases; junction bases outside the gene matches: 10. For the CDR3, the DNA is TGTGCCTGTGACACTCTACTGGGGGATTCGAGATACACCGATAAACTCATCTTT. Protein sequence: CACDTLLGDSRYTDKLIF.

The chain couples TRDV2 to TRDJ1, with 8 bases matching TRDD3. Here the J gene was assigned by germline matching of the DNA, as TCRdb has none. Per germline, CDR1 GEAIGNYY and CDR2 EKD. Trimming at V came to 0 bases and at J to 0 bases, leaving 14 bases not matched to a gene. This CDR3 has 19 residues. CDR3 region: CACDTLVNWGPLDTDKLIF. Written as DNA, the CDR3 is TGTGCCTGTGACACCTTAGTAAACTGGGGGCCTCTGGACACCGATAAACTCATCTTT.

This clone turned up a few times. A far larger clone is one nucleotide away, so this likely arose from a read error. The same CDR3 can be traced to other DNA sequences in this sample. The gene calls are TRDV2 and TRDJ1, with 10 bases aligning to TRDD3. TCRdb does not report a J gene; here it was assigned by matching the DNA to germline references. The germline CDR1 and CDR2 sequences are GEAIGNYY and EKD. The V and J ends lost 1 base and 0 bases, in that order; junction bases with no gene match: 10. This CDR3 has 18 residues. The CDR3 bases are TGTGCCTGTGACACTCTACTGGGGGATTCAAGGTACACCGATAAACTCATCTTT. It encodes CACDTLLGDSRYTDKLIF.

This clone has more than one count but fewer than ten. A far more abundant clone sits one base away, making this likely a read error. The sample carries other DNA sequences with the same CDR3. The rearrangement joins TRDV2 to TRDJ1; 10 bases line up with TRDD3. The J gene, left out of TCRdb, was set here by checking the DNA against germline. Germline V lookup: CDR1 GEAIGNYY, CDR2 EKD. The CDR3 contains 18 residues. CDR3 bases: TGTGCATGTGACACTCTACTGGGGGATTCGAGGTACACCGATAAACTCATCTTT. Amino acids: CACDTLLGDSRYTDKLIF.

A remark on this clone: A single base is all that separates this from a far larger clone, so a read error is likely. Other DNA variants within this sample encode the same CDR3. This chain uses TRDV2 with TRDJ1; 8 nucleotides line up with TRDD3. No J gene is reported in TCRdb; it was inferred here by comparing the DNA with germline. Per germline, CDR1 GEAIGNYY and CDR2 EKD. CDR3 size: 18 residues. The V and J ends lost 1 base and 0 bases, in that order; junction bases with no gene match: 12. CDR3 in amino acids: CACDTLLGDSRYTDKLIF. CDR3 sequence (DNA): TGTGCCTGTGACACTCTATTGGGGGATTCGAGGTACACCGATAAACTCATCTTT.

This clone is classed as medium-sized. A far larger clone lies a single base away; this is likely a read error. The same CDR3 is also encoded by other DNA sequences in this sample. The J gene is TRDJ3, the V gene TRDV2, with 10 bases matching TRDD3. The CDR3 is 19 amino acids. CDR1 and CDR2 (germline): GEAIGNYY, EKD. V dropped 0 bases and J dropped 7; count of bases not matched to a gene: 11. The CDR3 reads CACDTIEVGDTRDTRQMFF. CDR3 nucleotide sequence: TGTGCCTGTGACACCATCGAGGTGGGGGATACCCGAGACACCCGACAGATGTTTTTC.

This clone has a handful of counts. It is likely a read error: a sequence one base away is far more abundant. The chain uses TRDV2 and TRDJ1; TRDD3 matches at 8 bases. Germline CDR1 is GEAIGNYY and CDR2 is EKD. V lost 3 bases, J lost 5 bases, and 10 bases stayed unmatched. The CDR3 length is 15 residues. The CDR3 nucleotides are TGTGCCTGTGACCCCTGGGGGAAGAGAGGAGATAAACTCATCTTT. Translated, it gives CACDPWGKRGDKLIF.

This chain uses TRDV2 with TRDJ1; TRDD3 matches 7 bases. In the absence of a J gene in TCRdb, the DNA was matched to germline to assign it here. Germline V gene sequence: CDR1 GEAIGNYY, CDR2 EKD. CDR3 length equals 15 residues. J gave up 0 bases and V 3 bases, and 6 bases lay outside the gene matches. The CDR3 reads CACDLLLGNTDKLIF. DNA of the CDR3: TGTGCCTGTGACCTGCTACTGGGGAACACCGATAAACTCATCTTT.

As to this clone: A far larger clone is one nucleotide away, so this likely arose from a read error. This same CDR3 is encoded by further DNA sequences in the sample. The chain links TRDV2 to TRDJ1, with D tentatively TRDD3 (6 bases). In the absence of a J gene in TCRdb, the DNA was matched to germline to assign it here. This CDR3 is built from 18 residues. Germline V gene lookup returns CDR1 GEAIGNYY and CDR2 EKD. Trimming removed 1 base at V and 0 bases at J, with 20 bases between. The CDR3 is CACDTLLGDSRYTDKLIF. The CDR3 nucleotides read TGTGCCTGTGACACTCTACTAGGGGATTCGAGGTACACCGATAAACTCATCTTT.

This clone was seen only a few times. The chain recombines TRDV2 with TRDJ1; 8 bases are a match to TRDD3. CDR1 and CDR2 (germline): GEAIGNYY, EKD. V lost 1 base, J lost 0 bases, and 9 bases stayed unmatched. This CDR3 comprises 17 residues. CDR3 nucleotides: TGTGCCTGTGACACGCTTCCTGGGGGACCGTACACCGATAAACTCATCTTT. It codes for CACDTLPGGPYTDKLIF.

A few counts support this clone. TCRdb shows a much larger clone's protein in place of this DNA's translation, and the two differ at residue 11, likely through a read error; the protein shown is translated from the DNA. The chain carries TRDV2 and TRDJ1; 10 nucleotides agree with TRDD3. Because TCRdb records no J gene, it was assigned here through a match of the DNA to germline. The junction had 10 bases not matched to a gene; V was cut back by 1 base and J by 0 bases. Germline values: CDR1 GEAIGNYY, CDR2 EKD. There are 18 residues in the CDR3. The CDR3 loop is CACDTLLGDSKYTDKLIF. DNA of the CDR3: TGTGCCTGTGACACTCTACTGGGGGATTCGAAGTACACCGATAAACTCATCTTT.

The sample holds a few counts of this clone. The protein in TCRdb stems from a much larger clone and differs at residue 11 from this DNA's translation, likely a read error; here the protein is translated from the DNA. The V call is TRDV2, the J call TRDJ1; 7 positions match TRDD3. This CDR3 spans 15 amino acids. Per the germline V gene, CDR1 is GEAIGNYY and CDR2 is EKD. Germline trimming cut 0 bases from V and 6 bases from J; bases unmatched to any gene: 9. Here the CDR3 reads CACDTWGKRGNKLIF. CDR3 nucleotide sequence: TGTGCCTGTGACACCTGGGGGAAGAGAGGAAATAAACTCATCTTT.

The V call is TRDV2, the J call TRDJ1; 10 nucleotides align to TRDD3. After removal of 0 bases from V and 0 bases from J, the junction contained 12 bases not matched to a gene. CDR1 GEAIGNYY and CDR2 EKD come from the germline V gene. CDR3 length: 19 residues. The CDR3 here is CACDTIEVGDTRDTDKLIF. CDR3 DNA: TGTGCCTGTGACACCATCGAGGTGGGGGATACCCGGGACACCGATAAACTCATCTTT.

To note about this clone: This likely came from a read error, as a far larger clone is one base away. Other DNA sequences from this sample encode an identical CDR3 as well. This chain connects TRDV2 to TRDJ1; 10 bases fit TRDD3. The J gene, absent from TCRdb, was called here by matching the DNA to germline. Germline-derived CDR1 and CDR2 are GEAIGNYY and EKD. The CDR3 contains 18 residues. The CDR3 DNA sequence: TGTGCCTGCGACACTCTACTGGGGGATTCGAGGTACACCGATAAACTCATCTTT. Amino acids: CACDTLLGDSRYTDKLIF.

By share of the sample, this clone is medium-sized. With only one base between it and a far larger clone, this is likely a read error. Other DNA variants within this sample encode the same CDR3. This chain connects TRDV2 to TRDJ3, with 10 bases lining up with TRDD3. Germline CDR1 is GEAIGNYY and CDR2 is EKD. This CDR3 region has 19 residues. CDR3 coding DNA: TGTGCCTGTGACACCATCGAGGTGGGGGATACCCGGGACACCCGTCAGATGTTTTTC. This sequence encodes CACDTIEVGDTRDTRQMFF.

Concerning this clone itself: The protein TCRdb gives is from a much larger clone and does not agree with this DNA's translation at residue 6, likely a read error; the protein shown here comes from the DNA. The chain has TRDV2 and TRDJ1; 10 nucleotides line up with TRDD3. This CDR3 comprises 18 residues. V trimming: 1 base; J trimming: 0 bases; junction bases outside the gene matches: 10. The germline CDR1 and CDR2 sequences are GEAIGNYY and EKD. The CDR3 here is CACDTQLGDSRYTDKLIF. CDR3 bases: TGTGCCTGTGACACTCAACTGGGGGATTCGAGGTACACCGATAAACTCATCTTT.

Points on this clone: One base separates it from a far larger clone, so it is likely a read error. Other DNA sequences of this sample code for an identical CDR3. This sequence joins TRDV2 and TRDJ1; 10 positions match TRDD3. The J gene comes from matching the DNA to germline here; TCRdb lacks it. CDR1 and CDR2 (germline): GEAIGNYY, EKD. This CDR3 spans 18 amino acids. In nucleotides, the CDR3 is TGTGCTTGTGACACTCTACTGGGGGATTCGAGGTACACCGATAAACTCATCTTT. It is translated as CACDTLLGDSRYTDKLIF.

In its sample, this clone was seen a few times. The protein in TCRdb stems from a much larger clone and differs at residue 7 from this DNA's translation, likely a read error; here the protein is translated from the DNA. The V gene is TRDV2, the J gene TRDJ1; 7 nucleotides line up with TRDD3. No J segment appears in TCRdb, so it was assigned here by matching the sequence to germline. This CDR3 region has 18 residues. The germline CDR1 and CDR2 sequences are GEAIGNYY and EKD. V was clipped by 1 base and J by 0 bases; unmatched bases: 13. CDR3 in DNA: TGTGCCTGTGACACTCTACGGGGGGATTCGAGGTACACCGATAAACTCATCTTT. It specifies CACDTLRGDSRYTDKLIF.

Turning to this clone: Only one base separates this from a far larger clonotype, so it likely reflects a read error. The chain uses TRDV2 and TRDJ1; 10 nucleotides line up with TRDD3. TCRdb gives no J gene; it was assigned here by matching the DNA to germline. With 1 base clipped from V and 0 bases from J, the junction kept 10 bases outside the gene matches. This CDR3 is built from 18 residues. Germline V gene lookup returns CDR1 GEAIGNYY and CDR2 EKD. The CDR3 sequence: CACDTLLGDLRYTDKLIF. In DNA form, the CDR3 reads TGTGCCTGTGACACTCTACTGGGGGATTTGAGGTACACCGATAAACTCATCTTT.

By sample fraction, this clone is medium-sized. It differs at one base from a far larger clone, so likely a read error. The J gene is TRDJ3, the V gene TRDV2, with 10 bases lining up with TRDD3. Germline values: CDR1 GEAIGNYY, CDR2 EKD. This CDR3 contains 19 residues. The DNA of the CDR3 is TGTGCCCGTGACACCATCGAGGTGGGGGATACCCGGGACACCCGACAGATGTTTTTC. Translation gives CARDTIEVGDTRDTRQMFF.